The 27 T cell receptor beta chains presented below share a single source sample, sequenced in a study of T cell responses to AZD1222 COVID-19 vaccine. Method: immunoSEQ multiplex PCR; TCRdb's copy keeps in-frame clones and lacks some. The sample contains more than 35,000 clones, about 83% of which appear only once. The sequencing here drew on peripheral blood, taken on day 0 of AZD1222 vaccination. The receptors stem from an adult in good health.

The chain recombines TRBV7-9 with TRBJ2-3; D unresolved. The CDR3 contains 15 residues. Between the trimmed V and J ends, which lost 5 bases and 1 base, there was a span of 13 bases. Per germline, CDR1 SEHNR and CDR2 FQNEAQ (reference sequence). The CDR3 region has the DNA TGTGCCAGCAGCCCAGTCGGGCAGGGCACAGATACGCAGTATTTT. Its translation: CASSPVGQGTDTQYF.

The chain links TRBV25-1 to TRBJ1-1, with unresolved D. The CDR3 covers 12 residues. Germline V gene data show CDR1 as MGHDK and CDR2 as SYGVNS. Between the trimmed V and J ends, which lost 0 bases and 12 bases, there was a span of 11 bases. In nucleotides, the CDR3 is TGTGCCAGCAGTGAATATGGAAGGATCACTTTCTTT. This gives the protein CASSEYGRITFF.

The V gene is TRBV4-1, the J gene TRBJ1-5; D is perhaps TRBD1 (6 bases). The length of the CDR3 is 14 residues. The germline gives CDR1 MGHRA, CDR2 YSYEKL. V gave up 4 bases and J gave up 9 bases, with 16 bases separating them. DNA of the CDR3: TGCGCCAGCAGCCCCTCAATGGGGGCTAGGCCCCAGCATTTT. Amino acid sequence: CASSPSMGARPQHF.

This rearrangement joins TRBV2 to TRBJ1-3; no clear D. Trimming took 1 base from V and 1 from J, leaving 14 bases between them. Germline V gene sequence: CDR1 SNHLY, CDR2 FYNNEI. This CDR3 spans 17 amino acids. The CDR3 nucleotides read TGTGCCAGCAGTGAAGGGACCGGACGGCCGTCTGGAAACACCATATATTTT. Translated, it gives CASSEGTGRPSGNTIYF.

This rearrangement joins TRBV28 to TRBJ2-1; D perhaps matches TRBD2 (6 bases). Germline V gene sequence: CDR1 MDHEN, CDR2 SYDVKM. The V end lost 6 bases, the J end lost 1 base, and 10 bases lay between the germline ends. This CDR3 region has 14 residues. As DNA, the CDR3 is TGTGCCAGCAGGGGAGCGGGTTCCTACAATGAGCAGTTCTTC. Protein product: CASRGAGSYNEQFF. Full variable domain (rest looked up from reference TRBV28 and TRBJ2-1): DVKVTQSSRYLVKRTGEKVFLECVQDMDHENMFWYRQDPGLGLRLIYFSYDVKMKEKGDIPEGYSVSREKKERFSLILESASTNQTSMYLCASRGAGSYNEQFFGPGTRLTVL.

V usage is TRBV19 and J usage is TRBJ1-2, with 9 bases aligning to TRBD1. This CDR3 is built from 14 residues. The V gene's germline CDR1 is LNHDA and CDR2 SQIVND (reference sequence). V dropped 8 bases and J dropped 3; count of bases not matched to a gene: 7. CDR3 nucleotide sequence: TGTGCCAGTGTACCGGGACAGGGTGACTATGGCTACACCTTC. Its translation is CASVPGQGDYGYTF.

CDR3: CASSLQGASNEKLFF. DNA for the CDR3: TGTGCCAGCAGCCTACAGGGGGCATCTAATGAAAAACTGTTTTTT. V is TRBV7-2 and J is TRBJ1-4, with 9 positions matching TRBD1. V was clipped by 5 bases and J by 3 bases; unmatched bases: 4. Germline values: CDR1 SGHTA, CDR2 FQGNSA. The CDR3 loop spans 15 amino acids.

V is TRBV5-5 and J is TRBJ1-2; 9 nucleotides match TRBD1. This CDR3 comprises 12 residues. CDR1 and CDR2 (germline): SGHKS, YYEKEE (reference sequence). J gave up 10 bases and V 2 bases, and 3 bases lay outside the gene matches. The CDR3 coding sequence is TGTGCCAGCAGCTTTGGGGACAGGGACTACACCTTC. Translating gives CASSFGDRDYTF. The whole variable domain, remainder taken from reference TRBV5-5 and TRBJ1-2, is DAGVTQSPTHLIKTRGQQVTLRCSPISGHKSVSWYQQVLGQGPQFIFQYYEKEERGRGNFPDRFSARQFPNYSSELNVNALLLGDSALYLCASSFGDRDYTFGSGTRLTVV.

CDR3 in amino acids: CASSPPRRNQETQYF. The CDR3 nucleotides are TGTGCCAGCTCACCACCGAGGCGGAACCAAGAGACCCAGTACTTC. V usage is TRBV18 and J usage is TRBJ2-5; D gene uncertain. The CDR3 is 15 amino acids. CDR1 is KGHSH and CDR2 is LQKENI in the germline V gene. V was pared by 0 bases and J by 0 bases, with 8 bases between.

V usage is TRBV4-1 and J usage is TRBJ1-4; no clear D. The CDR3 covers 16 residues. Per the germline V gene, CDR1 is MGHRA and CDR2 is YSYEKL. V lost 1 base to trimming and J lost 0 bases, with 9 bases between them. The CDR3 loop is CASSQAPTATNEKLFF. DNA for the CDR3: TGCGCCAGCAGCCAAGCCCCAACTGCAACTAATGAAAAACTGTTTTTT.

This chain links TRBV4-3 with TRBJ1-1; D is uncertain. Looked up from germline, CDR1 is LGHNA and CDR2 is YSLEER. Trimming took 1 base from V and 1 from J, leaving 4 bases between them. This CDR3 is built from 13 residues. The CDR3 region is CASSQVSNTEAFF. The DNA of the CDR3 is TGCGCCAGCAGCCAAGTCTCGAACACTGAAGCTTTCTTT.

This clone turned up a few times. This chain links TRBV5-3 with TRBJ1-6; D ambiguous. TRBV5-3 is an open reading frame whose function is uncertain. This CDR3 comprises 14 residues. The germline V and J ends were trimmed by 5 bases and 7 bases, with 13 bases remaining between them. CDR3: CARSPVGANSPLHF. CDR3 nucleotide sequence: TGTGCCAGAAGTCCCGTAGGAGCCAATTCACCCCTCCACTTT.

The J gene is TRBJ2-7, the V gene TRBV27; the match to TRBD2 covers 10 bases. V lost 11 bases and J lost 2; bases outside the gene matches: 6. The length of the CDR3 is 13 residues. Per germline, CDR1 MNHEY and CDR2 SMNVEV (reference sequence). The CDR3 sequence is CAGTSGVTYEQYF. In DNA form, the CDR3 reads TGTGCCGGAACTAGCGGGGTCACCTACGAGCAGTACTTC.

This clone has a single count. The chain combines TRBV15 with TRBJ2-1, with D perhaps matching TRBD2 (6 bases). The V and J ends lost 5 bases and 8 bases respectively, with 16 bases between them. This CDR3 spans 14 amino acids. Per germline, CDR1 LNHNV and CDR2 YYDKDF (reference sequence). This CDR3 reads CATSGWTSGDEQFF. CDR3 DNA sequence: TGTGCCACCAGCGGATGGACTTCGGGGGATGAGCAGTTCTTC.

The chain is built from TRBV27 and TRBJ1-6; D uncertain. CDR3 length: 15 residues. The V and J ends lost 2 bases and 3 bases respectively, with 8 bases between them. Germline CDR1 reads MNHEY; CDR2 reads SMNVEV (reference sequence). CDR3 residues: CASSLGVNYNSPLHF. CDR3 DNA: TGTGCCAGCAGTTTAGGGGTCAACTATAATTCACCCCTCCACTTT.

This chain links TRBV28 with TRBJ2-1; D ambiguous. The CDR3 has 12 amino acids. Germline V CDR1 and CDR2: MDHEN, SYDVKM. V was cut by 6 bases and J by 9 bases, with 12 bases left in between. Here the CDR3 reads CASSSRGGEQFF. The CDR3 DNA is TGTGCCAGCAGCTCCCGAGGTGGTGAGCAGTTCTTC.

The chain joins TRBV7-6 to TRBJ2-2; 7 nucleotides agree with TRBD2. The germline V gene has CDR1 SGHVS and CDR2 FNYEAQ. Trimming at V came to 1 base and at J to 4 bases, leaving 9 bases not matched to a gene. The CDR3 contains 17 residues. The CDR3: CASSLVGGRHSTGELFF. CDR3 in DNA: TGTGCCAGCAGCTTAGTCGGGGGGAGACATTCCACCGGGGAGCTGTTTTTT.

The V call is TRBV7-9, the J call TRBJ2-2, with 8 bases fitting TRBD1. The CDR3 consists of 16 residues. CDR1 is SEHNR, CDR2 FQNEAQ, per germline (reference sequence). V shed 2 bases and J 5 bases; nucleotides not matched to a gene: 7. The CDR3 here is CASSLLVQGVTGELFF. DNA of the CDR3: TGTGCCAGCAGCTTACTGGTACAGGGGGTTACCGGGGAGCTGTTTTTT.

The chain has TRBV18 and TRBJ1-1; unclear D gene. Trimming removed 2 bases from V and 1 base from J, with 8 bases in between. Germline CDR1 KGHSH, CDR2 LQKENI. CDR3 size: 14 residues. The CDR3 is CASSPERGNTEAFF. The CDR3 nucleotides are TGTGCCAGCTCACCAGAACGCGGGAACACTGAAGCTTTCTTT.

The rearrangement links TRBV18 to TRBJ1-4; 8 positions agree with TRBD1. J lost 1 base, V lost 6 bases, and 4 bases had no gene match. CDR1 is KGHSH and CDR2 is LQKENI in the germline V gene. This CDR3 has 15 residues. The CDR3 bases are TGTGCCAGCTCTCCCGACAGGGGAACTAATGAAAAACTGTTTTTT. This sequence encodes CASSPDRGTNEKLFF.

This clone was counted a single time. J is TRBJ2-1 and V is TRBV28; D is possibly TRBD1 (6 bases). Germline assignment: CDR1 MDHEN and CDR2 SYDVKM. The V gene lost 10 bases and the J gene lost 3 bases, with 16 bases spanning the gap. The CDR3 totals 14 residues. The CDR3 reads CATEGQASYNEQFF. The CDR3 DNA follows: TGTGCCACCGAGGGACAAGCGAGCTACAATGAGCAGTTCTTC.

J is TRBJ1-6 and V is TRBV6-5, with D maybe TRBD1 (5 bases). Trimming removed 7 bases from V and 8 bases from J, with 15 bases in between. CDR3 length equals 14 residues. Germline V CDR1 and CDR2: MNHEY, SVGAGI. CDR3 residues: CASTSRAGDSPLHF. The CDR3 nucleotides read TGTGCCAGCACTTCCAGGGCTGGGGATTCACCCCTCCACTTT.

This chain connects TRBV19 to TRBJ2-7; maybe TRBD2 (6 bases). The CDR3 runs to 15 residues. CDR1 and CDR2 (germline): LNHDA, SQIVND (reference sequence). Trimming took 6 bases from V and 4 from J, leaving 19 bases between them. The CDR3 here is CASSIAAEGSYEQYF. The CDR3 nucleotides read TGTGCCAGTAGCATCGCGGCGGAGGGGTCGTACGAGCAGTACTTC.

This rearrangement joins TRBV30 to TRBJ1-5, with 7 bases fitting TRBD1. This CDR3 has 13 residues. Germline loops: CDR1 GTSNPN, CDR2 SVGIG (reference sequence). V lost 3 bases, J lost 8 bases, and 7 bases stayed unmatched. The CDR3 nucleotides read TGTGCCTGGAGCGGACAGGCAGGAGAGCCCCAGCATTTT. This gives the protein CAWSGQAGEPQHF.

J is TRBJ2-7 and V is TRBV7-9, with TRBD2 matching over 7 bases. V lost 2 bases to trimming and J lost 4 bases; unmatched junction nucleotides: 8. Germline V CDR1 and CDR2: SEHNR, FQNEAQ (reference sequence). The CDR3 has 15 amino acids. The CDR3 DNA is TGTGCCAGCAGCTTATCAGGCGGGAGAGGGTACGAGCAGTACTTC. Residues: CASSLSGGRGYEQYF.

The rearrangement joins TRBV5-8 to TRBJ1-5; D might be TRBD1 (5 bases). Germline V CDR1 and CDR2: SGHTS, YDEGEE. V lost 0 bases to trimming and J lost 3 bases, with 16 bases between them. There are 17 residues in the CDR3. The CDR3 protein is CASSLGVGQGVNQPQHF. The CDR3 DNA reads as TGTGCCAGCAGCTTGGGGGTCGGGCAGGGTGTCAATCAGCCCCAGCATTTT.

This chain links TRBV11-3 with TRBJ2-1; D is unclear. CDR1 and CDR2 from the germline V gene are SGHNT and YENEEA. CDR3 length equals 14 residues. V was clipped by 5 bases and J by 6 bases, with 14 bases between them. The CDR3 nucleotides are TGTGCCAGCAGCCCGGTCCGGACCTCCAATGAGCAGTTCTTC. Amino acids: CASSPVRTSNEQFF.